This TCR beta chain stems from a study of shared clonotypes between healthy human individuals. Looked up from germline, CDR1 is SGHDT and CDR2 is YYEEEE. The CDR3 has 15 residues. The V gene end was trimmed by 6 bases and the J gene end by 6 bases; junction bases not matched to a gene: 6. Measured with immunoSEQ multiplex PCR; TCRdb has only the in-frame clones, and not every one. The repertoire holds some 300,000 clones, with around 79% as singletons. The specimen was memory CD4+ T cells sorted from blood. Subset reported: CD45RA-negative fraction. The V and J genes are TRBV5-6 and TRBJ2-3; TRBD2 agrees at 14 bases. The receptor's source is a man aged 25-45 years in good health. The CDR3 sequence: CASKRLAGGEDTQYF. DNA for the CDR3: TGTGCCAGCAAGAGACTAGCGGGAGGGGAGGATACGCAGTATTTT.